A single sample gave rise to the 16 T cell receptor beta chains below, sequenced in a study of T cell clonotyping in hematopoietic cell transplantation. Produced via immunoSEQ multiplex PCR; TCRdb's table is partial and in-frame only. This table holds 4,400 or so clones, over 60% found once. The source was peripheral blood mononuclear cells, collected 100 days after allogeneic stem cell transplant. These receptors were obtained from a male patient between 45 and 60 years old who had an allogeneic stem cell transplant from an unrelated donor, so the T cells may come from the graft donor. Some clones in this sample may be carry-over from other donors' samples.

V is TRBV9 and J is TRBJ1-1; D uncertain. Trimming removed 3 bases from V and 2 bases from J, with 11 bases in between. The CDR3 runs 14 residues. Germline assignment: CDR1 SGDLS and CDR2 YYNGEE. Here the CDR3 DNA reads TGTGCCAGCAGCGCAACCGCCGATAACACTGAAGCTTTCTTT. Translating it yields CASSATADNTEAFF.

The chain is built from TRBV28 and TRBJ2-3, with 12 positions matching TRBD2. The CDR3 is 16 amino acids. After removal of 6 bases from V and 4 bases from J, the junction contained 8 bases not matched to a gene. The germline gives CDR1 MDHEN, CDR2 SYDVKM. CDR3 amino acids: CASSLLAGGGPDTQYF. DNA of the CDR3: TGTGCCAGCAGCTTACTAGCGGGAGGCGGCCCAGATACGCAGTATTTT. Together with reference TRBV28 and TRBJ2-3, the CDR3 gives the full variable domain: DVKVTQSSRYLVKRTGEKVFLECVQDMDHENMFWYRQDPGLGLRLIYFSYDVKMKEKGDIPEGYSVSREKKERFSLILESASTNQTSMYLCASSLLAGGGPDTQYFGPGTRLTVL.

This chain links TRBV25-1 with TRBJ2-1; 7 nucleotides match TRBD2. Germline V lookup: CDR1 MGHDK, CDR2 SYGVNS. The CDR3 has 16 amino acids. V lost 1 base, J lost 4 bases, and 7 bases stayed unmatched. The CDR3 sequence is CASSESIIGGYNEQFF. For the CDR3, the DNA is TGTGCCAGCAGTGAATCTATCATCGGGGGGTACAATGAGCAGTTCTTC.

Only a few counts were recorded for this clone. This chain joins TRBV19 and TRBJ1-5; TRBD1 is a possible D gene (6 bases). V was shortened by 5 bases and J by 3 bases, with 11 bases between the two germline ends. The CDR3 runs to 14 residues. Germline V CDR1 and CDR2: LNHDA, SQIVND (reference sequence). DNA for the CDR3: TGTGCCAGTAGTCTCTACAGGGACAATCAGCCCCAGCATTTT. It translates to CASSLYRDNQPQHF.

This clone was detected once. The chain couples TRBV7-9 to TRBJ1-5; 7 bases align to TRBD1. V trimming: 5 bases; J trimming: 7 bases; junction bases outside the gene matches: 14. From germline, CDR1 is SEHNR and CDR2 FQNEAQ (reference sequence). The CDR3 spans 16 residues. The CDR3 spells CASSPGREGAYQPQHF. For the CDR3, the DNA is TGTGCCAGCAGCCCAGGGCGGGAGGGGGCGTACCAGCCCCAGCATTTT.

The genes are TRBV5-6 and TRBJ1-3; 7 nucleotides match TRBD1. Per germline, CDR1 SGHDT and CDR2 YYEEEE. After removal of 3 bases from V and 0 bases from J, the junction contained 6 bases not matched to a gene. There are 16 residues in the CDR3. The CDR3 here is CASSYDRESSGNTIYF. CDR3 bases: TGTGCCAGCAGCTATGACAGGGAGAGCTCTGGAAACACCATATATTTT.

This clone was recorded only once. The rearrangement links TRBV19 to TRBJ2-3, with unresolved D. This CDR3 region has 14 residues. Germline V gives CDR1 LNHDA, CDR2 SQIVND (reference sequence). V gave up 8 bases and J gave up 4 bases, with 16 bases separating them. The CDR3 DNA reads TGTGCCAGTCGCCGCTCCTTCGATGCAGATACGCAGTATTTT. This translates into CASRRSFDADTQYF.

This chain connects TRBV7-2 to TRBJ2-7, with D perhaps matching TRBD1 (6 bases). CDR3 length: 12 amino acids. Germline CDR1 reads SGHTA; CDR2 reads FQGNSA. Trimming removed 4 bases from V and 6 bases from J, with 10 bases in between. CDR3 sequence reads: CASSYYRVEQYF. CDR3 sequence (DNA): TGTGCCAGCAGCTACTACAGGGTCGAGCAGTACTTC.

This clone came up once. The chain links TRBV28 to TRBJ2-5; D may be TRBD1 (5 bases). The CDR3 runs 14 residues. V was pared by 2 bases and J by 5 bases, with 12 bases between. CDR1 and CDR2 (germline): MDHEN, SYDVKM. CDR3 sequence reads: CASSLLSAGETQYF. For the CDR3, the DNA is TGTGCCAGCAGTTTACTGTCCGCAGGGGAGACCCAGTACTTC.

The chain employs TRBV5-4 and TRBJ2-2, with 7 bases that match TRBD1. Germline CDR1 reads SGHNT; CDR2 reads YYREEE (reference sequence). This CDR3 comprises 15 residues. With 3 bases clipped from V and 4 bases from J, the junction kept 6 bases outside the gene matches. The CDR3 bases are TGTGCCAGCAGCTCACAGGGGATACCCACCGGGGAGCTGTTTTTT. Translating gives CASSSQGIPTGELFF.

A few counts support this clone. The chain employs TRBV2 and TRBJ2-7; TRBD1 matches at 11 bases. The CDR3 totals 14 residues. The ends lost 8 bases at V and 3 bases at J; junction bases unmatched: 6. CDR1 is SNHLY and CDR2 is FYNNEI in the germline V gene. The CDR3 region has the DNA TGTGCCAGCGGACCCGGGACAGGGGGCTACGAGCAGTACTTC. Amino acids: CASGPGTGGYEQYF.

This rearrangement joins TRBV4-3 to TRBJ2-2; D is ambiguous. CDR1 and CDR2 (germline): LGHNA, YSLEER. CDR3 size: 12 residues. V dropped 6 bases and J dropped 5 bases, with 7 bases sitting between them. CDR3 sequence (DNA): TGCGCCAGCAGTTTAGGGACCGGGGAGCTGTTTTTT. This encodes CASSLGTGELFF.

CDR3 DNA sequence: TGTGCCAGCAGCCAGGACAGGGTCAATGAGCAGTTCTTC. Protein: CASSQDRVNEQFF. The chain employs TRBV5-4 and TRBJ2-1, with TRBD1 matching 8 bases. Germline V gene lookup returns CDR1 SGHNT and CDR2 YYREEE (reference sequence). J lost 6 bases, V lost 4 bases, and 3 bases had no gene match. The CDR3 runs 13 residues.

This clone came up once. The chain carries TRBV5-1 and TRBJ1-1; no definite D call. The ends were cut back, 1 base at V and 1 base at J, with 11 bases in the middle. Germline assignment: CDR1 SGHRS and CDR2 YFSETQ. CDR3 length equals 15 residues. CDR3: CASSLLAPGNTEAFF. CDR3 bases: TGCGCCAGCAGCTTGTTGGCGCCGGGGAACACTGAAGCTTTCTTT. The full variable domain, with the rest looked up from reference TRBV5-1 and TRBJ1-1, is KAGVTQTPRYLIKTRGQQVTLSCSPISGHRSVSWYQQTPGQGLQFLFEYFSETQRNKGNFPGRFSGRQFSNSRSEMNVSTLELGDSALYLCASSLLAPGNTEAFFGQGTRLTVV.

In this sample, this clone turned up a few times. V is TRBV2 and J is TRBJ2-3; 7 positions agree with TRBD1. Losses at the gene ends were 9 bases for V and 4 bases for J; bases not matched to a gene: 1. Germline loops: CDR1 SNHLY, CDR2 FYNNEI. The CDR3 extends over 11 amino acids. The CDR3 sequence: CASGTADTQYF. CDR3 coding DNA: TGTGCCAGTGGGACAGCAGATACGCAGTATTTT.

V is TRBV2 and J is TRBJ1-2, with 9 nucleotides matching TRBD1. Germline V CDR1 and CDR2: SNHLY, FYNNEI. Trimming cost V 6 bases and J 4 bases; bases outside gene matches: 6. The CDR3 is 14 residues long. Here the CDR3 DNA reads TGTGCCAGCAGAACAACAGGGGGCGGCTATGGCTACACCTTC. It translates to CASRTTGGGYGYTF.